The 30 T cell receptor beta chains below come from one sample, sequenced in a study of blood T cell repertoires in COVID-19. TCRdb's copy holds only in-frame clones and misses some; the assay was immunoSEQ multiplex PCR. The table has approximately 530,000 clones, less than 90% seen once. Sequenced material: peripheral blood. The receptors originated from a woman in her forties or fifties with COVID-19, enrolled during active disease.

The rearrangement links TRBV30 to TRBJ1-1; D might be TRBD1 (6 bases). Trimming removed 5 bases at V and 4 bases at J, with 11 bases between. CDR3 length: 12 residues. CDR1 is GTSNPN, CDR2 SVGIG, per germline (reference sequence). CDR3 region: CAWGRGGTEAFF. Here the CDR3 DNA reads TGTGCCTGGGGTAGGGGGGGCACTGAAGCTTTCTTT.

The CDR3 protein is CASSPTTRQSPLHF. CDR3 nucleotides: TGTGCCAGCAGCCCCACGACGCGACAGTCACCCCTCCACTTT. The chain combines TRBV6-2 or TRBV6-3 with TRBJ1-6; D possibly corresponds to TRBD1 (5 bases). This CDR3 contains 14 residues. Germline values: CDR1 MNHEY, CDR2 SVGEGT. Trimming took off 6 bases at V and 10 bases at J, with 16 bases between the two ends.

The chain links TRBV6-5 to TRBJ2-5, with 10 bases that match TRBD1. J lost 5 bases, V lost 6 bases, and 6 bases had no gene match. Germline V gene data show CDR1 as MNHEY and CDR2 as SVGAGI. The length of the CDR3 is 14 residues. In nucleotides, the CDR3 is TGTGCCAGCAGGGGGACAGGGGCGAGGGAGACCCAGTACTTC. Protein sequence: CASRGTGARETQYF.

V gene TRBV4-1 combines with J gene TRBJ2-1; 13 nucleotides align to TRBD2. CDR1 is MGHRA, CDR2 YSYEKL, per germline. The V and J ends lost 2 bases and 7 bases, in that order; junction bases with no gene match: 2. The CDR3 length is 15 residues. CDR3 sequence reads: CASSQMGLAGNEQFF. For the CDR3, the DNA is TGCGCCAGCAGCCAAATGGGACTAGCGGGAAATGAGCAGTTCTTC.

The genes are TRBV9 and TRBJ1-2; the D is unclear. CDR3 length: 14 residues. V lost 0 bases and J 7 bases, leaving 13 bases between the germline ends. The germline V gene has CDR1 SGDLS and CDR2 YYNGEE. The CDR3 region is CASSVASTDGGYTF. CDR3 DNA sequence: TGTGCCAGCAGCGTAGCTAGTACGGATGGTGGCTACACCTTC.

V and J are TRBV3-1 (or the pseudogene TRBV3-2) and TRBJ2-1, with 9 nucleotides matching TRBD1. Germline V gene sequence: CDR1 LGHDT, CDR2 YNNKEL (reference sequence). With V trimmed by 5 bases and J by 7 bases, 12 bases remained unmatched. The CDR3 spans 16 residues. The CDR3 spells CASSGGTGQGRNEQFF. CDR3 DNA: TGTGCCAGCAGCGGGGGGACGGGACAGGGTAGGAATGAGCAGTTCTTC.

This clone appeared a single time. The chain uses TRBV24-1 and TRBJ2-5, with 11 bases lining up with TRBD2. Looked up from germline, CDR1 is KGHDR and CDR2 is SFDVKD. V shed 2 bases, J shed 5 bases, and the junction held 0 bases outside the gene matches. The CDR3 spans 14 residues. CDR3: CATSDSSGGETQYF. The CDR3 nucleotides read TGTGCCACCAGTGATTCTAGCGGGGGGGAGACCCAGTACTTC.

This sequence joins TRBV6-5 and TRBJ1-1; 7 bases are a match to TRBD1. This CDR3 has 16 residues. The V gene's germline CDR1 is MNHEY and CDR2 SVGAGI. The ends lost 2 bases at V and 4 bases at J; junction bases unmatched: 10. The CDR3 DNA is TGTGCCAGCAGTTACAAACAGGGGCTAAGTGGCACTGAAGCTTTCTTT. It translates to CASSYKQGLSGTEAFF.

The chain combines TRBV28 with TRBJ1-2, with D tentatively TRBD1 (6 bases). The V gene lost 3 bases and the J gene lost 7 bases, with 15 bases spanning the gap. The CDR3 length is 14 residues. The germline V gene encodes CDR1 MDHEN and CDR2 SYDVKM. CDR3 loop: CASSLGGRVGGYTF. The CDR3 nucleotides read TGTGCCAGCAGTTTGGGGGGGCGCGTGGGTGGCTACACCTTC.

The chain combines TRBV7-2 with TRBJ1-6, with D uncertain. Per the germline V gene, CDR1 is SGHTA and CDR2 is FQGNSA. V lost 1 base, J lost 8 bases, and 12 bases lay in between. The CDR3 has 15 amino acids. The CDR3 nucleotides read TGTGCCAGCAGCTTAGTTCTGGGAGAGGATTCACCCCTCCACTTT. Its translation is CASSLVLGEDSPLHF.

The genes are TRBV24-1 and TRBJ1-5, with a tentative D call TRBD1 (5 bases). Trimming shortened V by 3 bases and J by 1 base, and 18 bases separated the two germline ends. Germline-derived CDR1 and CDR2 are KGHDR and SFDVKD. The CDR3 has 18 residues. The CDR3 sequence is CATSDSGRVRGSNQPQHF. CDR3 sequence (DNA): TGTGCCACCAGTGATAGTGGGAGGGTGAGGGGAAGCAATCAGCCCCAGCATTTT.

The chain uses TRBV18 and TRBJ1-1; TRBD1 matches at 8 bases. With 3 bases clipped from V and 6 bases from J, the junction kept 3 bases outside the gene matches. Looked up from germline, CDR1 is KGHSH and CDR2 is LQKENI. This CDR3 comprises 13 residues. The CDR3 region has the DNA TGTGCCAGCTCACCCGGGACAGGATCTGAAGCTTTCTTT. It codes for CASSPGTGSEAFF.

V is TRBV27 and J is TRBJ1-1; D is uncertain. CDR3 size: 14 residues. Germline CDR1 and CDR2: MNHEY and SMNVEV (reference sequence). Trimming shortened V by 2 bases and J by 3 bases, and 10 bases separated the two germline ends. The CDR3 loop is CASSLGRRDTEAFF. The CDR3 nucleotides are TGTGCCAGCAGTTTAGGACGGAGGGACACTGAAGCTTTCTTT.

CDR3 loop: CASSSFDTQYF. CDR3 DNA: TGTGCCAGCAGTTCCTTCGATACGCAGTATTTT. V is TRBV2 and J is TRBJ2-3; unclear D gene. The V end was cut by 5 bases, the J end by 6 bases, with 6 bases between. The length of the CDR3 is 11 residues. CDR1 and CDR2 from the germline V gene are SNHLY and FYNNEI. Combining the CDR3 with reference TRBV2 and TRBJ2-3 gives the whole variable domain EPEVTQTPSHQVTQMGQEVILRCVPISNHLYFYWYRQILGQKVEFLVSFYNNEISEKSEIFDDQFSVERPDGSNFTLKIRSTKLEDSAMYFCASSSFDTQYFGPGTRLTVL.

This chain links TRBV18 with TRBJ1-2, with 8 bases identical to TRBD1. The CDR3 totals 16 residues. The V gene's germline CDR1 is KGHSH and CDR2 LQKENI. V lost 2 bases to trimming and J lost 6 bases; unmatched junction nucleotides: 11. The CDR3 DNA sequence: TGTGCCAGCTCACCAACGGTGGCAGGGGGCAAGGATGGCTACACCTTC. It translates to CASSPTVAGGKDGYTF.

J is TRBJ1-2 and V is TRBV5-4; D possibly corresponds to TRBD1 (6 bases). Per the germline V gene, CDR1 is SGHNT and CDR2 is YYREEE (reference sequence). Trimming stripped 0 bases from V and 8 bases from J, with 8 bases between. The CDR3 is 12 amino acids. The CDR3, as DNA: TGTGCCAGCAGCTTGGACAGGGACGGCTACACCTTC. It specifies CASSLDRDGYTF.

The chain is built from TRBV18 and TRBJ2-7, with a weak D call TRBD2 (5 bases). CDR1 is KGHSH, CDR2 LQKENI, per germline. Trimming removed 3 bases at V and 1 base at J, with 7 bases between. This CDR3 is built from 13 residues. The CDR3 DNA reads as TGTGCCAGCTCACCGGACTTGTCCTACGAGCAGTACTTC. Translated: CASSPDLSYEQYF.

The chain couples TRBV7-2 to TRBJ1-4, with 11 positions matching TRBD1. Germline loops: CDR1 SGHTA, CDR2 FQGNSA. The CDR3 extends over 17 amino acids. The J segment lost 7 bases and the V segment lost 0 bases, leaving 7 bases of the junction unmatched. The CDR3 nucleotides are TGTGCCAGCAGCTTAGCGCGGACAGGGGGCGTGAGTGAAAAACTGTTTTTT. As protein: CASSLARTGGVSEKLFF.

The chain combines TRBV19 with TRBJ2-2; 8 bases map to TRBD1. Losses at the gene ends were 7 bases for V and 1 base for J; bases not matched to a gene: 2. The CDR3 totals 14 residues. The germline gives CDR1 LNHDA, CDR2 SQIVND (reference sequence). CDR3 in amino acids: CASTGTGNTGELFF. Here the CDR3 DNA reads TGTGCCAGTACCGGGACAGGGAACACCGGGGAGCTGTTTTTT. Combining the CDR3 with reference TRBV19 and TRBJ2-2 gives the whole variable domain DGGITQSPKYLFRKEGQNVTLSCEQNLNHDAMYWYRQDPGQGLRLIYYSQIVNDFQKGDIAEGYSVSREKKESFPLTVTSAQKNPTAFYLCASTGTGNTGELFFGEGSRLTVL.

This clone was found a few times. The chain couples TRBV18 to TRBJ1-5, with D unclear. The CDR3 is 13 amino acids. Trimming stripped 3 bases from V and 9 bases from J, with 12 bases between. Germline CDR1 KGHSH, CDR2 LQKENI. CDR3 bases: TGTGCCAGCTCACCTGACGGGAGAAGGCCCCAGCATTTT. Protein: CASSPDGRRPQHF.

This clone was found once. V gene TRBV3-1 (or the pseudogene TRBV3-2) combines with J gene TRBJ1-1; 7 bases fit TRBD1. This CDR3 region has 17 residues. Germline V gene sequence: CDR1 LGHDT, CDR2 YNNKEL (reference sequence). Trimming took 4 bases from V and 0 from J; bases not matched to a gene: 11. The CDR3 nucleotides are TGTGCCAGCAGCCGGTCCGGGACAGCAATTATGAACACTGAAGCTTTCTTT. This translates into CASSRSGTAIMNTEAFF.

About this clone: The same CDR3 also results from other DNA sequences found in this sample. The CDR3 nucleotides read TGTGCCAGCAGCGTAGATGCGGGGGAGCAGTACTTC. The encoded protein is CASSVDAGEQYF. The rearrangement uses TRBV9 and TRBJ2-7; perhaps TRBD2 as D (6 bases). The V end was cut by 0 bases, the J end by 7 bases, with 8 bases between. CDR1 and CDR2 from the germline V gene are SGDLS and YYNGEE. This CDR3 is 12 amino acids long.

This clone turned up a few times. This sequence joins TRBV6-5 and TRBJ1-1; D is uncertain. The CDR3 has 11 residues. The germline V gene has CDR1 MNHEY and CDR2 SVGAGI. Trimming took off 6 bases at V and 9 bases at J, with 11 bases between the two ends. This CDR3 reads CASSRASQAFF. DNA of the CDR3: TGTGCCAGCAGCCGCGCCTCCCAAGCTTTCTTT.

V gene TRBV2 combines with J gene TRBJ1-3; TRBD1 might be the D (5 bases). The CDR3 consists of 18 residues. Deletions cut 4 bases from V and 1 base from J, with 20 bases between. From germline, CDR1 is SNHLY and CDR2 FYNNEI. The CDR3 region is CASSVRGLPLGSGNTIYF. For the CDR3, the DNA is TGTGCCAGCAGTGTAAGGGGCCTCCCCTTGGGATCTGGAAACACCATATATTTT.

The chain couples TRBV10-3 to TRBJ1-1; the D is unclear. V was trimmed by 6 bases and J by 1 base, leaving 9 bases between them. The CDR3 is made up of 13 amino acids. Germline V gives CDR1 ENHRY, CDR2 SYGVKD. The CDR3 DNA sequence: TGTGCCATCAGCTCAGAGGGGAACACTGAAGCTTTCTTT. It encodes CAISSEGNTEAFF.

The rearrangement links TRBV19 to TRBJ2-2; D perhaps matches TRBD2 (7 bases). The CDR3 length is 16 residues. Germline CDR1 and CDR2: LNHDA and SQIVND (reference sequence). V was clipped by 7 bases and J by 2 bases, with 17 bases between them. CDR3 protein: CASNARGATNTGELFF. The CDR3, as DNA: TGTGCCAGTAACGCCCGGGGGGCGACTAACACCGGGGAGCTGTTTTTT.

The V and J genes are TRBV7-2 and TRBJ2-7; tentative D call: TRBD2 (6 bases). This CDR3 region has 15 residues. Trimming took off 4 bases at V and 6 bases at J, with 19 bases between the two ends. Germline CDR1 and CDR2: SGHTA and FQGNSA. The chain's CDR3 is CASSSSGETQPEQYF. As DNA, the CDR3 is TGTGCCAGCAGCTCGTCGGGGGAGACCCAACCCGAGCAGTACTTC.

V gene TRBV10-1 combines with J gene TRBJ2-5; D is uncertain. Germline values: CDR1 WNHNN, CDR2 SYGVQD (reference sequence). The V and J ends lost 3 bases and 0 bases respectively, with 11 bases between them. This CDR3 region has 15 residues. CDR3: CASSDSRRDQETQYF. Written as DNA, the CDR3 is TGCGCCAGCAGTGATTCACGACGGGACCAAGAGACCCAGTACTTC.

This chain connects TRBV11-2 to TRBJ2-3; 8 bases match TRBD2. This CDR3 has 15 residues. The V segment lost 7 bases and the J segment 1 base; nucleotides outside the gene matches: 7. Germline CDR1 and CDR2: SGHAT and FQNNGV. CDR3 in DNA: TGTGCCAGCACGTCGGGAGGGTGGGGCACAGATACGCAGTATTTT. Translated: CASTSGGWGTDTQYF.

V usage is TRBV25-1 and J usage is TRBJ2-7, with D uncertain. Trimming cost V 4 bases and J 0 bases, with 13 bases left between them. CDR1 and CDR2 from the germline V gene are MGHDK and SYGVNS. This CDR3 is 15 amino acids long. The CDR3 spells CASSVSESSSYEQYF. In nucleotides, the CDR3 is TGTGCCAGCAGTGTATCGGAGTCGAGCTCCTACGAGCAGTACTTC.